The clone carrying this TCR beta chain was seen ten or more times. The antigen remains unidentified. These data come from a study of T cells in Graves' hyperthyroidism and ophthalmopathy. Study findings and constraints: The model anticipated ophthalmopathy a median about six months pre-onset.

There were TCR beta CDR3 regions amplified from RNA transcripts. In the first-round RT-PCR of the TCR CDR3, the HTBI primer set was used. TCRdb analysed the multiplex PCR reads with MiXCR anew, one entry per CDR3 protein. The sample has fewer than 250,000 distinct CDR3 sequences, about 24% seen once; the top ten hold about a third. Patients with ophthalmopathy all had a Clinical Activity Score of at least 3, a NOSPECS grade of at least 4 and duration under 3 months. Researchers barred patients who had uncontrolled infection, other autoimmune disease, pregnancy or lactation. Diagnostic assessment was based on clinical symptoms, serum thyroxine and TRAb, thyroid ultrasound and orbital computed tomography. The receptor was derived from a woman aged 35 to 49 with Graves' ophthalmopathy. The sample consisted of blood.

DNA of the CDR3: TGTGCCAGCAGTTTGGAACAGGGGGCGGACATTCAGTACTTC. Its protein product is CASSLEQGADIQYF. The rearrangement uses TRBV28 and TRBJ2-4; 9 bases fit TRBD1. The CDR3 totals 14 residues. The V and J ends lost 3 bases and 8 bases, in that order; junction bases with no gene match: 5. Looked up from germline, CDR1 is MDHEN and CDR2 is SYDVKM.